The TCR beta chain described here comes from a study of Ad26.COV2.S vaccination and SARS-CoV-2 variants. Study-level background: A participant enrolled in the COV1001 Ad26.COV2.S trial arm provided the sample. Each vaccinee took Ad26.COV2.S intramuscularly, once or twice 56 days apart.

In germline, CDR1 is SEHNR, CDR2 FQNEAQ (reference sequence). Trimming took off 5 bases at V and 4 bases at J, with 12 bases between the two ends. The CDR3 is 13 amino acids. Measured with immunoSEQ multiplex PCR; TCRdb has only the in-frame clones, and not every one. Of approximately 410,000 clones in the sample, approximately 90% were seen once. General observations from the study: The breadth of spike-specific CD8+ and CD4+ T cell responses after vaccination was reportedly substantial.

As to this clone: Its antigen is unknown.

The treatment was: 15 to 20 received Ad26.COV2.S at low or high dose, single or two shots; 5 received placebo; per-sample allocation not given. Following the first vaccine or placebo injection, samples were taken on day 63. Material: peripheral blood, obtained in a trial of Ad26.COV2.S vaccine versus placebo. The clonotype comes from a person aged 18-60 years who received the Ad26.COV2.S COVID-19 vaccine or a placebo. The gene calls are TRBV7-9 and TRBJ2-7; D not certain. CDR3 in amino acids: CASSLTMGYEQYF. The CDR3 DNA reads TGTGCCAGCAGCCTCACGATGGGGTACGAGCAGTACTTC.